These T cell receptor beta chains were read from a single sample in a study of patients and donors after allogeneic stem cell transplantation. TCRdb independently ran MiXCR on the RT-PCR reads; one entry per CDR3 protein. Seen here are hundreds of thousands of distinct CDR3 sequences, around 15% observed once, and the top ten hold 6.5% to 7.5%. Sequences were obtained from blood, either unsorted or a sorted T cell fraction (not recorded which). These receptors came from a human donor who was either an allogeneic HSCT recipient or a stem cell or donor lymphocyte infusion donor (not recorded which). It is not recorded whose cells these are; they may come from a transplant donor. Each CDR3 is given with its conserved first and last residue. D genes are given only for firm matches. Expanded clones are given a class, and other clones once, few, many or no size at all.

>TRBJ2-7|TRBV15|TRBD1|few
CATSRTGGETYEQYF
TGTGCCACCAGCCGGACAGGGGGCGAAACCTACGAGCAGTACTTC
>TRBJ2-7|TRBV10-3|.|.
CAPRTGLTYEQYF
TGTGCCCCGAGGACCGGGCTGACCTACGAGCAGTACTTC
>TRBJ1-5|TRBV12-3/TRBV12-4|.|many
CASSLGTGGHWPQHF
TGTGCCAGCAGTCTCGGGACGGGGGGCCATTGGCCCCAGCATTTT
>TRBJ1-6|TRBV4-3|.|.
CASSRGVGSPLHF
TGCGCCAGCAGCCGCGGGGTGGGTTCACCCCTCCACTTT
>TRBJ2-1|TRBV6-4|TRBD2|.
CASSVLAGENNEQFF
TGTGCCAGCAGTGTGCTAGCGGGGGAAAACAATGAGCAGTTCTTC
>TRBJ1-1|TRBV6-2/TRBV6-3|TRBD1|.
CASNRQGNTEAFF
TGTGCCAGCAACAGACAGGGGAACACTGAAGCTTTCTTT
>TRBJ2-6|TRBV7-2|.|few
CASSQQGNGANVLTF
TGTGCCAGCAGCCAACAGGGAAATGGGGCCAACGTCCTGACTTTC
>TRBJ1-5|TRBV11-2|TRBD1|.
CASSLTQIRDRGINQPQHF
TGTGCCAGCAGCTTAACCCAAATCCGGGACAGGGGGATCAATCAGCCCCAGCATTTT
>TRBJ2-1|TRBV2|.|.
CACGYYNEQFF
TGTGCCTGCGGGTACTACAATGAGCAGTTCTTC
>TRBJ1-5|TRBV15|.|few
CATSNAPPGRQPQHF
TGTGCCACCAGCAATGCCCCCCCGGGCCGTCAGCCCCAGCATTTT
>TRBJ2-7|TRBV7-3|.|.
CASSPNRSGMGEQYF
TGTGCCAGCAGCCCAAACCGCTCGGGGATGGGGGAGCAGTACTTC
>TRBJ2-5|TRBV4-3|.|many
CASSQDLQETQYF
TGCGCCAGCAGCCAAGACCTACAAGAGACCCAGTACTTC
>TRBJ1-1|TRBV4-1|TRBD1|.
CASSHRQGVITEAFF
TGCGCCAGCAGTCATAGACAGGGAGTAATCACTGAAGCTTTCTTT
>TRBJ2-1|TRBV18|TRBD2|.
CASSPAKTSGPTGHNEQFF
TGTGCCAGCTCACCGGCGAAGACTAGCGGACCGACGGGTCACAATGAGCAGTTCTTC
>TRBJ2-3|TRBV20-1|.|few
CSAPRAGSADTQYF
TGCAGTGCTCCTCGGGCAGGGTCGGCAGATACGCAGTATTTT
>TRBJ2-4|TRBV6-1|TRBD1|few
CASRSTGEAKNIQYF
TGTGCCAGCAGATCCACAGGGGAGGCCAAAAACATTCAGTACTTC
>TRBJ2-1|TRBV25-1|.|.
CASSERVEGQFF
TGTGCCAGCAGTGAACGGGTCGAGGGGCAGTTCTTC
>TRBJ2-5|TRBV24-1|TRBD1|few
CATSYRGQETQYF
TGTGCCACCAGTTACAGGGGGCAAGAGACCCAGTACTTC
>TRBJ1-5|TRBV20-1|TRBD1|.
CSARRTGGHSNQPQHF
TGCAGTGCTAGGCGGACAGGGGGCCATAGCAATCAGCCCCAGCATTTT
>TRBJ2-2|TRBV27|TRBD2|few
CASSFLAGGSAGELFF
TGTGCCAGCAGTTTCCTAGCGGGAGGGTCCGCCGGGGAGCTGTTTTTT
>TRBJ1-5|TRBV6-2/TRBV6-3|.|.
CASSYPPGQPQHF
TGTGCCAGCAGTTACCCTCCGGGGCAGCCCCAGCATTTT
>TRBJ2-1|TRBV11-3|TRBD2|.
CASSSGEGGPYNEQFF
TGTGCCAGCAGTTCGGGCGAGGGAGGGCCCTACAATGAGCAGTTCTTC
>TRBJ2-1|TRBV20-1|.|.
CSARGQGGHNEQFF
TGCAGTGCTAGGGGGCAGGGGGGACACAATGAGCAGTTCTTC
>TRBJ2-1|TRBV7-3|TRBD2|.
CASSSTSGSDNEQFF
TGTGCCAGCAGTTCGACTAGCGGGTCAGACAATGAGCAGTTCTTC
>TRBJ2-3|TRBV24-1|TRBD2|.
CATSTRLADTDTQYF
TGTGCCACCAGTACCCGACTAGCGGACACAGATACGCAGTATTTT
>TRBJ2-7|TRBV5-1|.|.
CASSLALGLDEQYF
TGCGCCAGCAGCTTGGCATTAGGGTTGGACGAGCAGTACTTC
>TRBJ2-3|TRBV29-1|.|many
CSVDDGRDITDTQYF
TGCAGCGTTGATGACGGGCGGGATATCACAGATACGCAGTATTTT
>TRBJ2-7|TRBV3-1|.|.
CASSPGTRRGYEQYF
TGTGCCAGCAGCCCCGGGACCCGCCGCGGTTACGAGCAGTACTTC
>TRBJ2-7|TRBV6-6|.|many
CASSPQGTYEQYF
TGTGCCAGCAGTCCACAGGGCACCTACGAGCAGTACTTC
>TRBJ1-4|TRBV24-1|.|many
CATSAGVATNEKLFF
TGTGCCACCAGTGCGGGGGTGGCAACTAATGAAAAACTGTTTTTT
>TRBJ2-5|TRBV24-1|.|few
CATSDFTGHRRETQYF
TGTGCCACCAGTGATTTTACGGGACACCGGAGGGAGACCCAGTACTTC
>TRBJ1-1|TRBV21-1|.|.
CASSKAQEANTEAFF
TGTGCCAGCAGCAAAGCCCAGGAGGCGAACACTGAAGCTTTCTTT
>TRBJ2-3|TRBV12-3/TRBV12-4|.|.
CASRFNLADTQYF
TGTGCCAGCAGATTTAATCTAGCTGATACGCAGTATTTT
>TRBJ1-3|TRBV5-1|.|few
CASSQGLSGNTIYF
TGCGCCAGCAGCCAAGGACTCTCTGGAAACACCATATATTTT
>TRBJ2-5|TRBV5-5|.|.
CASSLWVASVGTQYF
TGTGCCAGCAGCTTGTGGGTCGCTTCGGTGGGGACCCAGTACTTC
>TRBJ2-1|TRBV3-1|.|.
CASSQLAAYNEQFF
TGTGCCAGCAGCCAACTAGCCGCCTACAATGAGCAGTTCTTC
>TRBJ2-2|TRBV7-9|TRBD2|.
CASSGAGGPGTGELFF
TGTGCCAGCAGCGGCGCGGGGGGGCCGGGCACCGGGGAGCTGTTTTTT